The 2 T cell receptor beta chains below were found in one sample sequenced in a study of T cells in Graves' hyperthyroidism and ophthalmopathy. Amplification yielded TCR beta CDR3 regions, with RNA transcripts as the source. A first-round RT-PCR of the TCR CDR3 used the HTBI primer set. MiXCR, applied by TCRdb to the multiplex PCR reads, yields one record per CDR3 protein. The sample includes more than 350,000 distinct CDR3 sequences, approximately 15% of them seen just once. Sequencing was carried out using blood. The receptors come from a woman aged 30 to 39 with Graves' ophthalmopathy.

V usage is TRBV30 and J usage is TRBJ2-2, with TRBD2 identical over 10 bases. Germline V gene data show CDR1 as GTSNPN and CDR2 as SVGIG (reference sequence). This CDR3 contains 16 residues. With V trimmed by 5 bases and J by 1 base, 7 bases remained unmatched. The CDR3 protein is CAWAPLAGGNTGELFF. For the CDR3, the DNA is TGTGCCTGGGCGCCCTTAGCGGGGGGGAACACCGGGGAGCTGTTTTTT. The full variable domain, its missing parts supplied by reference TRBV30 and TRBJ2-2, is SQTIHQWPATLVQPVGSPLSLECTVEGTSNPNLYWYRQAAGRGLQLLFYSVGIGQISSEVPQNLSASRPQDRQFILSSKKLLLSDSGFYLCAWAPLAGGNTGELFFGEGSRLTVL.

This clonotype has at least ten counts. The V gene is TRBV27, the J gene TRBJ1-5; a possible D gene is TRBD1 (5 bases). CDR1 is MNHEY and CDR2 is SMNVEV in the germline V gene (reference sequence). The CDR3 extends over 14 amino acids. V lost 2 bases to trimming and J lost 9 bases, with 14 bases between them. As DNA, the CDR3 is TGTGCCAGCAGTTTAAGAGGCGGGGGAGCGCCCCAGCATTTT. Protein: CASSLRGGGAPQHF.